This T cell receptor (beta chain) originates from a study of T-cell reconstitution after alpha-beta-depleted transplantation in children. Overall study findings and caveats: T-cell numbers and diversity, one year after transplant, stemmed largely from T cells that were newly produced.

Preparing the TCRbeta library involved the use of unique molecular identifiers. TCRdb independently ran MiXCR on the PCR reads; one entry per CDR3 protein. The sample yields approximately 630,000 distinct CDR3 sequences, around 12% seen once. This clonotype occurred many times. Antigen: not known. The clonotype originates from a girl aged 2-15 years with congenital amegakaryocytic thrombocytopenia, due to receive a stem cell transplant. This sample comprised PBMCs, obtained before TCRalphabeta/CD19-depleted stem cell transplant.

The CDR3 loop reads CASSLVGTSGSHEQYF. The CDR3 coding sequence is TGTGCCAGCAGCTTAGTAGGGACTAGCGGGTCCCACGAGCAGTACTTC. The genes are TRBV7-9 and TRBJ2-7; 12 nucleotides agree with TRBD2. This CDR3 region has 16 residues. Germline lookup yields CDR1 SEHNR and CDR2 FQNEAQ (reference sequence). Trimming at V came to 1 base and at J to 5 bases, leaving 6 bases not matched to a gene.